Shown below are 16 T cell receptor beta chains from a single sample sequenced in a study of T cells in Graves' hyperthyroidism and ophthalmopathy. TCR beta CDR3 region amplification was performed from RNA transcripts. During a first-round RT-PCR of the TCR CDR3, the HTBI primer set was used. TCRdb recomputed calls from the multiplex PCR reads with MiXCR, one row per CDR3 protein. The table shows about 380,000 distinct CDR3 sequences, with less than 20% occurring only once. Source material: blood. The source is a man aged 18 to 30 with Graves' ophthalmopathy.

Many counts were recorded for this clonotype. This sequence joins TRBV2 and TRBJ2-3; D gene unclear. CDR1 SNHLY and CDR2 FYNNEI come from the germline V gene. This CDR3 region has 13 residues. Trimming cost V 7 bases and J 0 bases, with 8 bases left between them. The CDR3 DNA sequence: TGTGCCAGCATGCTCAGAAGCACAGATACGCAGTATTTT. Translated: CASMLRSTDTQYF.

This clonotype was detected many times. This rearrangement joins TRBV2 to TRBJ1-5; the D gene is possibly TRBD1 (5 bases). The V and J ends lost 7 bases and 6 bases respectively, with 10 bases between them. Germline V lookup: CDR1 SNHLY, CDR2 FYNNEI. CDR3 length equals 12 residues. The CDR3 loop is CASTRVGQPQHF. CDR3 bases: TGTGCCAGCACCAGGGTTGGTCAGCCCCAGCATTTT.

In this sample, this clonotype turned up many times. The chain carries TRBV6-2 or TRBV6-3 and TRBJ2-7; tentatively, D is TRBD1 (6 bases). The CDR3 is made up of 12 amino acids. V was trimmed by 5 bases and J by 6 bases, leaving 11 bases between them. Germline assignment: CDR1 MNHEY and CDR2 SVGEGT. CDR3 nucleotides: TGTGCCAGCAGTACCGGGACACCCGAGCAGTACTTC. Translated, it gives CASSTGTPEQYF.

This clonotype was detected many times. The gene calls are TRBV29-1 and TRBJ2-7, with 9 bases matching TRBD1. The ends lost 7 bases at V and 2 bases at J; junction bases unmatched: 9. The CDR3 contains 14 residues. The germline V gene has CDR1 SQVTM and CDR2 ANQGSEA. CDR3 in amino acids: CSATGTGTTYEQYF. CDR3 DNA: TGCAGCGCAACCGGGACAGGGACTACCTACGAGCAGTACTTC.

The rearrangement links TRBV12-3 or TRBV12-4 to TRBJ2-5, with 9 bases lining up with TRBD2. The CDR3 contains 16 residues. Trimming cost V 3 bases and J 1 base; bases outside gene matches: 6. The DNA for the CDR3 is TGTGCCAGCAGTTTCGTCTGGCGGGGGGGCCAAGAGACCCAGTACTTC. Translation gives CASSFVWRGGQETQYF.

This clonotype occurred a few times. The chain recombines TRBV9 with TRBJ2-1; a possible D gene is TRBD1 (5 bases). The CDR3 length is 13 residues. V shed 6 bases and J shed 4 bases, with 11 bases lying between them. Germline values: CDR1 SGDLS, CDR2 YYNGEE. The DNA of the CDR3 is TGTGCCAGCACGACAGATCATTACAATGAGCAGTTCTTC. Protein sequence: CASTTDHYNEQFF. Variable domain in full (rest from reference TRBV9 and TRBJ2-1): DSGVTQTPKHLITATGQRVTLRCSPRSGDLSVYWYQQSLDQGLQFLIQYYNGEERAKGNILERFSAQQFPDLHSELNLSSLELGDSALYFCASTTDHYNEQFFGPGTRLTVL.

This clonotype showed up just a few times. The chain couples TRBV6-1 to TRBJ2-5, with D perhaps matching TRBD1 or TRBD2 (5 bases each). Trimming shortened V by 6 bases and J by 4 bases, and 18 bases separated the two germline ends. Per germline, CDR1 MNHNS and CDR2 SASEGT. This CDR3 comprises 15 residues. As DNA, the CDR3 is TGTGCCAGCAGCCCCGTCGGGCGAGGGGCAGAGACCCAGTACTTC. It translates to CASSPVGRGAETQYF.

This chain joins TRBV9 and TRBJ2-2, with no clear D. Germline lookup yields CDR1 SGDLS and CDR2 YYNGEE. The V end lost 0 bases, the J end lost 0 bases, and 9 bases lay between the germline ends. The CDR3 is 16 amino acids. As DNA, the CDR3 is TGTGCCAGCAGCGTAGCCGGGCGGCCGAACACCGGGGAGCTGTTTTTT. It codes for CASSVAGRPNTGELFF.

The chain combines TRBV28 with TRBJ2-7, with TRBD1 matching over 8 bases. V gave up 6 bases and J gave up 3 bases; unmatched junction bases: 10. Germline V gene data show CDR1 as MDHEN and CDR2 as SYDVKM. The CDR3 is made up of 15 amino acids. The CDR3 coding sequence is TGTGCCAGCAGCTCTGGATCTACAGGGGGCTACGAGCAGTACTTC. Its translation is CASSSGSTGGYEQYF.

This clonotype was seen repeatedly, ten times or more. The V and J genes are TRBV12-3 or TRBV12-4 and TRBJ2-1, with unresolved D. This CDR3 is built from 16 residues. V lost 0 bases, J lost 4 bases, and 13 bases lay in between. This CDR3 is CASSLANIPGYNEQFF. The CDR3 DNA sequence: TGTGCCAGCAGTTTAGCGAACATACCCGGTTACAATGAGCAGTTCTTC.

This clonotype occurred many times. This chain uses TRBV5-1 with TRBJ2-3, with unresolved D. With 0 bases removed from V and 2 bases from J, the gap between germline ends came to 10 bases. Germline CDR1 SGHRS, CDR2 YFSETQ. The CDR3 has 15 residues. CDR3 region: CASSLDSPSTDTQYF. The CDR3, as DNA: TGCGCCAGCAGCTTGGACAGTCCCTCCACAGATACGCAGTATTTT.

This clonotype appeared many times. The V and J genes are TRBV3-1 and TRBJ1-2; D is perhaps TRBD1 (5 bases). Trimming shortened V by 1 base and J by 0 bases, and 6 bases separated the two germline ends. CDR3 size: 14 residues. Germline assignment: CDR1 LGHDT and CDR2 YNNKEL (reference sequence). CDR3 DNA: TGTGCCAGCAGCCAAGCAGGGTCTAACTATGGCTACACCTTC. It yields the protein CASSQAGSNYGYTF.

The J gene is TRBJ1-1, the V gene TRBV20-1, with D perhaps TRBD1 (5 bases). V lost 3 bases and J 6 bases, leaving 11 bases between the germline ends. The CDR3 has 12 residues. Germline CDR1 DFQATT, CDR2 SNEGSKA (reference sequence). Written as DNA, the CDR3 is TGCAGTGCTAGCGGGTTCAGGGCTGAAGCTTTCTTT. Its translation is CSASGFRAEAFF.

This clonotype was recorded many times. The chain employs TRBV2 and TRBJ2-7, with 8 bases lining up with TRBD1. Per the germline V gene, CDR1 is SNHLY and CDR2 is FYNNEI. The CDR3 consists of 13 residues. V was clipped by 6 bases and J by 4 bases; unmatched bases: 5. The CDR3 spells CASRGRGPYEQYF. DNA of the CDR3: TGTGCCAGCAGGGGCAGGGGGCCTTACGAGCAGTACTTC.

This clonotype was counted at least ten times. The chain uses TRBV27 and TRBJ1-1, with 8 nucleotides matching TRBD1. The V segment lost 6 bases and the J segment 4 bases; nucleotides outside the gene matches: 10. This CDR3 spans 15 amino acids. Germline loops: CDR1 MNHEY, CDR2 SMNVEV (reference sequence). The CDR3 spells CASSQKPTGGTEAFF. CDR3 DNA sequence: TGTGCCAGCAGCCAAAAGCCAACAGGGGGCACTGAAGCTTTCTTT.

The chain has TRBV29-1 and TRBJ2-2, with 9 bases aligning to TRBD1. CDR3 size: 14 residues. Trimming removed 5 bases from V and 4 bases from J; junction bases left unmatched: 5. CDR1 and CDR2 (germline): SQVTM, ANQGSEA. For the CDR3, the DNA is TGCAGCGTTTCCGGGACAGGGCTCACCGGGGAGCTGTTTTTT. Translation gives CSVSGTGLTGELFF.